The table lists the clone carrying this T cell receptor beta chain with a count of one. The CDR3 is made up of 18 amino acids. Germline CDR1 ENHRY, CDR2 SYGVKD. V lost 4 bases to trimming and J lost 4 bases; unmatched junction nucleotides: 11. This sample is part of a study of blood T cell repertoires in COVID-19. Original methodology: Nucleated cell counts were estimated from reference gene primer amplification. The method was immunoSEQ multiplex PCR; TCRdb's version includes in-frame clones alone and lacks a portion of them. V and J calls and clone size are those listed in that table; D and trimming were worked out from the DNA. Of 120,000 to 150,000 clones listed, about 91% are singletons.

The material sequenced was peripheral blood. This TCR was recovered from a human donor in a cohort sampled during active COVID-19. This chain connects TRBV10-3 to TRBJ2-6; 9 bases match TRBD2. CDR3 in DNA: TGTGCCATCAGTGTTAGACTAGCGGCCTTAGCGGGGGCCAACGTCCTGACTTTC. Its translation: CAISVRLAALAGANVLTF.